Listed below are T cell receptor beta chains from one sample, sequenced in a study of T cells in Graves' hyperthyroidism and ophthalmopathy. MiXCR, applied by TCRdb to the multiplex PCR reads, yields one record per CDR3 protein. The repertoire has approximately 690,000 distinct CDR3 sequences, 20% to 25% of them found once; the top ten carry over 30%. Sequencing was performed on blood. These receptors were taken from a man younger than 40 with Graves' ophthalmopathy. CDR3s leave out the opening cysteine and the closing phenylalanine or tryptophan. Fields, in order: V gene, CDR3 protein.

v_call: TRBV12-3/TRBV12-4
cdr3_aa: ASSKTSGSYEQY

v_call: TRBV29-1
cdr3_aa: SVRTRGGYT

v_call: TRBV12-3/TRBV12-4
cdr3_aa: ASTLTSRIPNYGYT

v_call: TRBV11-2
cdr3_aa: ASSPQGWYTDTQY

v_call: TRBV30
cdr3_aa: AWHRNTEAF

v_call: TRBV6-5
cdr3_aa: ASSYSRQPSTDTQY

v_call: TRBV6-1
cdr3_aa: ASTKTKSNTGELF

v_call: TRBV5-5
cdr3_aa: ASSHGQGASSYNSPLH

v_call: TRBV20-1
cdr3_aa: SASRGGFSEAF

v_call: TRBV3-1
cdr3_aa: ASSQAWDRPQH

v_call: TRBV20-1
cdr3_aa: SARDLAESNYGYT

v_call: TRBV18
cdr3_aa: ASSMGATNEKLF

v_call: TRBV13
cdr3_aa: ASSLDPAGGPRPQY

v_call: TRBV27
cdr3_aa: ASTPGTSVLDEQF

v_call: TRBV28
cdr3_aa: ASTYALGQGFGKLF

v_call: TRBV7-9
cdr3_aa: ASRTGPYEQY

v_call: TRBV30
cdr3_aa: AWSGYLTGTDTQY

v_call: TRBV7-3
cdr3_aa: ASSLSGTSGFTDTQY

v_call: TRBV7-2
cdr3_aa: ASSWVGGSNQPQH

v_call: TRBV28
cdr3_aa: ASSFIGNTEAF

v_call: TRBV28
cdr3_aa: ASRTIAGELYEQY

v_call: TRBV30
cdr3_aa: AWSVPGRLNTEAF

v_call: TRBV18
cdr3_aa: ASSGQAHSNQPQH

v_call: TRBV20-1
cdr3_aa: SARVAAAEQY

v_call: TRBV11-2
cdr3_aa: ASSLGIAGGPRYEQF